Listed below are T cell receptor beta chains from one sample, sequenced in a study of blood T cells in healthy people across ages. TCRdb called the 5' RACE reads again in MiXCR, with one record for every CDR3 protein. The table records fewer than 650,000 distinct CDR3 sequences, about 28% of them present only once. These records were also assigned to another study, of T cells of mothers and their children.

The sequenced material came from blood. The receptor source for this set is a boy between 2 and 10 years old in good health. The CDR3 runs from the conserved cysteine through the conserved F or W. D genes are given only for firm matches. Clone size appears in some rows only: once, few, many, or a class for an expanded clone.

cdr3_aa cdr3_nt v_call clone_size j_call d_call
CASSLSPSGANEQFF TGTGCCAGCAGTTTATCGCCTAGCGGGGCCAATGAGCAGTTCTTC TRBV27 - TRBJ2-1 TRBD2
CATSEGGQGNRQPQHF TGTGCCACCAGTGAAGGGGGACAGGGTAATCGTCAGCCCCAGCATTTT TRBV24-1 - TRBJ1-5 TRBD1
CASSQDARAYQETQYF TGTGCCAGCAGCCAAGATGCGCGAGCGTACCAAGAGACCCAGTACTTC TRBV3-1 few TRBJ2-5 -
CAGSGTSGRRYTGELFF TGTGCCGGGTCCGGGACTAGCGGGAGAAGGTACACCGGGGAGCTGTTTTTT TRBV11-2 - TRBJ2-2 TRBD2
CASSPPVLGRETQYF TGTGCCAGCAGCCCCCCGGTCCTCGGACGGGAGACCCAGTACTTC TRBV6-1 few TRBJ2-5 -
CAIGTDLAKNIQYF TGTGCCATCGGGACTGACTTAGCCAAAAACATTCAGTACTTC TRBV10-3 - TRBJ2-4 -
CASSSTTGVRGELFF TGTGCCAGCAGTTCCACGACAGGGGTACGCGGGGAGCTGTTTTTT TRBV27 few TRBJ2-2 TRBD1
CASSEEIAGGTDEQFF TGTGCCAGCAGTGAAGAGATAGCGGGGGGGACTGATGAGCAGTTCTTC TRBV2 - TRBJ2-1 TRBD2
CASSLTERDEQFF TGTGCCAGCAGCTTAACAGAGCGGGATGAGCAGTTCTTC TRBV13 - TRBJ2-1 -
CATSRPRDGPYEQYF TGTGCCACCAGCAGACCCCGGGACGGTCCCTACGAGCAGTACTTC TRBV15 few TRBJ2-7 -
CASRGTLETQYF TGTGCCAGCAGGGGGACACTAGAGACCCAGTACTTC TRBV6-5 - TRBJ2-5 -
CTSSVLAGENEQFF TGTACCAGCAGCGTTCTAGCGGGAGAGAATGAGCAGTTCTTC TRBV9 few TRBJ2-1 TRBD2